The clone carrying this T cell receptor (beta chain) was detected once. Antigen unknown. These data originate in a study of CD8+CD57+ T cells in acquired aplastic anemia. Study overall: DNA from sorted CD4+ and CD8+ cells averaged roughly 3.4 ug. Findings and limits, study-wide: CD8+ Simpson's diversity did not differ significantly between patients and controls.

Trimming left V 4 bases short and J 5 bases short, with 12 bases between. The CDR3 consists of 13 residues. Germline-derived CDR1 and CDR2 are MGHRA and YSYEKL. Profiling of TCR beta VDJ combinations and CDR3 sequences used genomic DNA as template. TCRdb re-called the reads with MiXCR, one entry per CDR3 protein. In the table there are 150,000 to 200,000 distinct CDR3 sequences, about 64% of which are singletons. This chain links TRBV4-1 with TRBJ2-7; D may be TRBD1 (6 bases). This receptor was taken from a human donor with severe aplastic anemia or a healthy control (not recorded which). Sequenced input: sorted CD4+, CD8+, or CD8+CD57+ T cells (not recorded which) from PBMCs. The CDR3 is CASSRTEGNEQYF. The CDR3 DNA reads as TGCGCCAGCAGCCGGACAGAAGGAAACGAGCAGTACTTC.